Below, 25 T cell receptor beta chains from the same sample are listed, as sequenced in a study of cytomegalovirus exposure and HLA in healthy donors. PCR used 60 Vbeta primers and 13 Jbeta primers. TCRdb keeps only in-frame clones here, not all; method: immunoSEQ multiplex PCR. This repertoire shows about 240,000 clones, about 77% found once; its top ten account for approximately 0.47%. The source material was PBMCs. Receptor source: a boy aged 5-17 years in good health and CMV-seronegative.

This chain joins TRBV4-1 and TRBJ2-7, with TRBD1 matching over 7 bases. The trim removed 6 bases at V and 1 base at J, leaving 9 bases unmatched. The germline V gene encodes CDR1 MGHRA and CDR2 YSYEKL. The CDR3 totals 15 residues. The CDR3 reads CASSQPGTASYEQYF. CDR3 bases: TGCGCCAGCAGTCAACCCGGGACAGCGTCCTACGAGCAGTACTTC.

This chain links TRBV5-1 with TRBJ2-3, with D possibly matching TRBD2 (5 bases). The CDR3 spans 14 residues. CDR1 is SGHRS, CDR2 YFSETQ, per germline. V was clipped by 7 bases and J by 0 bases, with 12 bases between them. The DNA for the CDR3 is TGCGCCAGCTCACTAGAAACTAGCACAGATACGCAGTATTTT. Its protein is CASSLETSTDTQYF.

In this sample, this clone turned up a few times. The V gene is TRBV28, the J gene TRBJ2-7; 8 positions agree with TRBD1. This CDR3 has 16 residues. Germline V gene sequence: CDR1 MDHEN, CDR2 SYDVKM. Germline trimming cut 4 bases from V and 0 bases from J; bases unmatched to any gene: 8. CDR3 coding DNA: TGTGCCAGCAGTTCCGGACAGGGTCACCTCTCCTACGAGCAGTACTTC. Translated, it gives CASSSGQGHLSYEQYF.

This sequence joins TRBV20-1 and TRBJ2-3; no reliable D call. The CDR3 length is 10 residues. The V end lost 3 bases, the J end lost 6 bases, and 4 bases lay between the germline ends. Germline CDR1 reads DFQATT; CDR2 reads SNEGSKA (reference sequence). CDR3 protein: CSASRDTQYF. The CDR3 bases are TGCAGTGCTAGTCGTGATACGCAGTATTTT.

This clone was observed a few times. The chain has TRBV6-5 and TRBJ1-2; D call uncertain. V lost 4 bases, J lost 4 bases, and 16 bases lay in between. The CDR3 spans 15 residues. Per germline, CDR1 MNHEY and CDR2 SVGAGI. The CDR3 DNA reads as TGTGCCAGCAGTTCCGTTTATCAAGTGAGCTATGGCTACACCTTC. Translation: CASSSVYQVSYGYTF.

The gene calls are TRBV11-2 and TRBJ2-1; 8 bases agree with TRBD2. CDR3 size: 13 residues. The V gene end was trimmed by 5 bases and the J gene end by 15 bases; junction bases not matched to a gene: 12. Germline V CDR1 and CDR2: SGHAT, FQNNGV. The CDR3: CASSPGRTSIPFF. CDR3 DNA sequence: TGTGCCAGCAGCCCGGGGAGGACTAGCATCCCGTTCTTC.

The rearrangement joins TRBV18 to TRBJ1-2; D gene uncertain. The V gene's germline CDR1 is KGHSH and CDR2 LQKENI. The germline V and J ends were trimmed by 3 bases and 0 bases, with 11 bases remaining between them. The CDR3 has 15 residues. In DNA form, the CDR3 reads TGTGCCAGCTCACCGCCAATGGGAGCTAACTATGGCTACACCTTC. It is translated as CASSPPMGANYGYTF. The full variable domain, with the rest looked up from reference TRBV18 and TRBJ1-2, is NAGVMQNPRHLVRRRGQEARLRCSPMKGHSHVYWYRQLPEEGLKFMVYLQKENIIDESGMPKERFSAEFPKEGPSILRIQQVVRGDSAAYFCASSPPMGANYGYTFGSGTRLTVV.

The V gene is TRBV2, the J gene TRBJ2-7, with D possibly TRBD2 on 6 matching bases. Germline values: CDR1 SNHLY, CDR2 FYNNEI. This CDR3 contains 14 residues. V shed 4 bases and J shed 4 bases, with 14 bases lying between them. In DNA, the CDR3 is TGTGCCAGCAGTGGCCCGGGGGAGGTGTACGAGCAGTACTTC. Amino acids: CASSGPGEVYEQYF.

The chain employs TRBV6-6 and TRBJ1-2; D possibly corresponds to TRBD1 (5 bases). The CDR3 runs 14 residues. CDR1 and CDR2 (germline): MNHNY, SVGAGI (reference sequence). Trimming took off 0 bases at V and 6 bases at J, with 11 bases between the two ends. The CDR3 DNA reads as TGTGCCAGCAGTTACTCGTCAGGGTTGGATGGCTACACCTTC. Protein: CASSYSSGLDGYTF.

This chain links TRBV7-3 with TRBJ1-2; 7 bases map to TRBD1. J was trimmed by 10 bases and V by 4 bases; bases with no gene match: 15. Germline V gene data show CDR1 as SGHTA and CDR2 as FQGTGA. CDR3 length: 15 residues. CDR3 nucleotides: TGTGCCAGCAGCTCCTGGGGTAGGGGGCGGTTCGACTACACCTTC. This gives the protein CASSSWGRGRFDYTF.

The CDR3 spells CAWRGLSSGANVLTF. The CDR3 DNA sequence: TGTGCCTGGAGGGGACTCTCCTCTGGGGCCAACGTCCTGACTTTC. The gene calls are TRBV30 and TRBJ2-6; maybe TRBD2 (6 bases). Germline lookup yields CDR1 GTSNPN and CDR2 SVGIG (reference sequence). Trimming pared 3 bases from V and 0 bases from J, leaving 9 bases between. The CDR3 is 15 amino acids.

The chain has TRBV7-6 and TRBJ2-1; weak D call: TRBD2 (5 bases). Germline CDR1 SGHVS, CDR2 FNYEAQ. The CDR3 length is 14 residues. Trimming pared 1 base from V and 5 bases from J, leaving 9 bases between. CDR3 sequence reads: CASSLGGEHNEQFF. CDR3 sequence (DNA): TGTGCCAGCAGCTTAGGGGGAGAGCACAATGAGCAGTTCTTC. The variable domain in full, completed from reference TRBV7-6 and TRBJ2-1, reads GAGVSQSPRYKVTKRGQDVALRCDPISGHVSLYWYRQALGQGPEFLTYFNYEAQQDKSGLPNDRFSAERPEGSISTLTIQRTEQRDSAMYRCASSLGGEHNEQFFGPGTRLTVL.

This chain joins TRBV2 and TRBJ1-1; no clear D. The CDR3 has 12 residues. The germline V and J ends were trimmed by 7 bases and 1 base, with 7 bases remaining between them. Germline V gene data show CDR1 as SNHLY and CDR2 as FYNNEI. CDR3 DNA: TGTGCCAGCAATCCCCGGAACACTGAAGCTTTCTTT. As protein: CASNPRNTEAFF.

This chain links TRBV7-6 with TRBJ2-3; the match to TRBD1 covers 9 bases. This CDR3 comprises 15 residues. Losses at the gene ends were 9 bases for V and 1 base for J; bases not matched to a gene: 8. Per the germline V gene, CDR1 is SGHVS and CDR2 is FNYEAQ. The CDR3 sequence: CARNLTGGGTDTQYF. The CDR3 nucleotides are TGTGCCAGGAATTTGACAGGGGGAGGCACAGATACGCAGTATTTT.

J is TRBJ1-1 and V is TRBV9; no clear D gene. Germline values: CDR1 SGDLS, CDR2 YYNGEE. Trimming stripped 8 bases from V and 3 bases from J, with 17 bases between. CDR3 size: 14 residues. The CDR3: CARLTGLPDTEAFF. In DNA form, the CDR3 reads TGTGCCAGGCTCACGGGTCTGCCGGACACTGAAGCTTTCTTT.

The rearrangement uses TRBV5-6 and TRBJ2-3, with D maybe TRBD2 (7 bases). Germline CDR1 SGHDT, CDR2 YYEEEE. The V end lost 2 bases, the J end lost 0 bases, and 10 bases lay between the germline ends. The CDR3 sequence is 15 residues long. This CDR3 reads CASSFGGGSTDTQYF. DNA of the CDR3: TGTGCCAGCAGCTTTGGCGGGGGCAGCACAGATACGCAGTATTTT.

In regard to this clone: The sample carries other DNA sequences with the same CDR3. The genes are TRBV10-1 and TRBJ1-1; 9 bases map to TRBD1. The germline gives CDR1 WNHNN, CDR2 SYGVQD (reference sequence). This CDR3 has 13 residues. The V segment lost 8 bases and the J segment 1 base; nucleotides outside the gene matches: 2. CDR3 DNA: TGCGCCAGCCGGGGACAGGGGAACACTGAAGCTTTCTTT. It is translated as CASRGQGNTEAFF.

The chain has TRBV5-6 and TRBJ1-2, with a possible D match to TRBD1 (6 bases). CDR3 length equals 15 residues. Per germline, CDR1 SGHDT and CDR2 YYEEEE. The V gene lost 0 bases and the J gene lost 7 bases, with 16 bases spanning the gap. The CDR3: CASSLGGGGPAGYTF. DNA for the CDR3: TGTGCCAGCAGCTTGGGGGGAGGGGGGCCGGCTGGCTACACCTTC. Based on the CDR3 plus reference TRBV5-6 and TRBJ1-2, the full variable domain is DAGVTQSPTHLIKTRGQQVTLRCSPKSGHDTVSWYQQALGQGPQFIFQYYEEEERQRGNFPDRFSGHQFPNYSSELNVNALLLGDSALYLCASSLGGGGPAGYTFGSGTRLTVV.

This clone has just a few counts. The J gene is TRBJ1-5, the V gene TRBV6-6; tentatively, D is TRBD1 (5 bases). The ends were cut back, 10 bases at V and 7 bases at J, with 17 bases in the middle. In germline, CDR1 is MNHNY, CDR2 SVGAGI (reference sequence). The CDR3 consists of 13 residues. The CDR3 reads CAIGTAAGQPQHF. In DNA form, the CDR3 reads TGTGCCATCGGGACGGCAGCGGGGCAGCCCCAGCATTTT.

A note on this clone: The sample has other DNA sequences that encode this CDR3 too. CDR3 loop: CASSPPRGGHNEQFF. In DNA form, the CDR3 reads TGTGCCAGCAGCCCACCCCGGGGGGGCCACAATGAGCAGTTCTTC. The V and J genes are TRBV6-5 and TRBJ2-1; 8 bases align to TRBD2. CDR3 size: 15 residues. The ends lost 6 bases at V and 5 bases at J; junction bases unmatched: 9. From germline, CDR1 is MNHEY and CDR2 SVGAGI.

Details on this clone: A read error may produce the germline difference seen at one junction end. The chain has TRBV7-9 and TRBJ2-1, with 7 bases identical to TRBD1. The CDR3 length is 16 residues. CDR1 is SEHNR, CDR2 FQNEAQ, per germline (reference sequence). CDR3 sequence reads: CSSSFTPTTGLNEQFF. In nucleotides, the CDR3 is TGTTCCAGCAGCTTCACTCCTACGACAGGGCTCAATGAACAGTTCTTC.

The J gene is TRBJ1-1, the V gene TRBV10-3; possible D gene TRBD1, 6 bases. V shed 6 bases and J shed 0 bases, with 11 bases lying between them. Germline CDR1 reads ENHRY; CDR2 reads SYGVKD. CDR3 length: 14 amino acids. The CDR3 sequence is CAIRRQAVNTEAFF. The CDR3 DNA is TGTGCCATCAGGAGACAGGCGGTGAACACTGAAGCTTTCTTT.

V and J are TRBV15 and TRBJ2-7; 12 bases match TRBD1. CDR1 LNHNV and CDR2 YYDKDF come from the germline V gene (reference sequence). The CDR3 length is 16 residues. J gave up 7 bases and V 0 bases, and 7 bases lay outside the gene matches. This chain's CDR3 is CATSRDTGQGAKEQYF. CDR3 bases: TGTGCCACCAGCAGAGACACGGGACAGGGGGCGAAAGAGCAGTACTTC.

The V and J genes are TRBV6-6 and TRBJ1-5; no clear D. The CDR3 has 15 residues. Germline CDR1 is MNHNY and CDR2 is SVGAGI (reference sequence). V was shortened by 10 bases and J by 1 base, with 17 bases between the two germline ends. CDR3 nucleotide sequence: TGTGCCACCCTCCGGGATCCGGGGAGCAATCAGCCCCAGCATTTT. Translated: CATLRDPGSNQPQHF.

The chain is built from TRBV4-1 and TRBJ2-2, with a tentative D call TRBD1 (5 bases). Between the trimmed V and J ends, which lost 0 bases and 1 base, there was a span of 9 bases. Germline CDR1 reads MGHRA; CDR2 reads YSYEKL. The CDR3 is 16 amino acids. CDR3 residues: CASSQDPGLNTGELFF. CDR3 nucleotide sequence: TGCGCCAGCAGCCAAGATCCAGGGTTGAACACCGGGGAGCTGTTTTTT.